Presented here are 14 T cell receptor beta chains from one specimen sequenced in a study of cytomegalovirus exposure and HLA in healthy donors. The PCR had 60 Vbeta and 13 Jbeta primers. Sequencing was performed with immunoSEQ multiplex PCR; in TCRdb, only in-frame clones are kept and a portion is missing. The sample contains 100,000 to 150,000 clones, around 67% of which appear only once. The sequenced sample consisted of PBMCs. These receptors were obtained from a man aged 55 to 69 in good health and CMV-seropositive.

This chain uses TRBV5-6 with TRBJ1-2; a possible D gene is TRBD1 (6 bases). CDR1 and CDR2 from the germline V gene are SGHDT and YYEEEE. There are 17 residues in the CDR3. The ends were cut back, 0 bases at V and 4 bases at J, with 19 bases in the middle. In DNA form, the CDR3 reads TGTGCCAGCAGCTTGGTAACGGGGGGGGCCCTTCTCTATGGCTACACCTTC. Translated: CASSLVTGGALLYGYTF. The full variable domain, in which reference TRBV5-6 and TRBJ1-2 provide the parts outside the CDR3, is DAGVTQSPTHLIKTRGQQVTLRCSPKSGHDTVSWYQQALGQGPQFIFQYYEEEERQRGNFPDRFSGHQFPNYSSELNVNALLLGDSALYLCASSLVTGGALLYGYTFGSGTRLTVV.

In its sample, this clone was seen once. The gene calls are TRBV2 and TRBJ1-4; D is possibly TRBD1 (5 bases). The ends were cut back, 4 bases at V and 8 bases at J, with 11 bases in the middle. There are 13 residues in the CDR3. CDR1 and CDR2 (germline): SNHLY, FYNNEI. The DNA of the CDR3 is TGTGCCAGCAGTGGGGGCGGGGAGGAAAAACTGTTTTTT. Amino acids: CASSGGGEEKLFF.

The chain joins TRBV5-1 to TRBJ2-4, with TRBD2 matching over 7 bases. The CDR3 has 13 amino acids. In germline, CDR1 is SGHRS, CDR2 YFSETQ. After removal of 8 bases from V and 8 bases from J, the junction contained 10 bases not matched to a gene. CDR3 nucleotides: TGCGCCAGTGGTAGGGGACGGGGGGACATTCAGTACTTC. Residues: CASGRGRGDIQYF.

V usage is TRBV7-3 and J usage is TRBJ2-1, with TRBD2 matching 9 bases. Germline CDR1 reads SGHTA; CDR2 reads FQGTGA. This CDR3 has 17 amino acids. V gave up 0 bases and J gave up 8 bases; unmatched junction bases: 11. This chain's CDR3 is CASSLTTNSGGRDEQFF. As DNA, the CDR3 is TGTGCCAGCAGCTTAACGACAAATAGCGGGGGAAGAGATGAGCAGTTCTTC.

The V and J genes are TRBV27 and TRBJ2-6; maybe TRBD1 (5 bases). Trimming removed 4 bases at V and 1 base at J, with 8 bases between. CDR1 is MNHEY and CDR2 is SMNVEV in the germline V gene (reference sequence). CDR3 size: 15 residues. The CDR3 DNA reads as TGTGCCAGCAGTTCGCAGGGTTCTGGGGCCAACGTCCTGACTTTC. It encodes CASSSQGSGANVLTF.

The V call is TRBV18, the J call TRBJ1-1; 8 bases agree with TRBD1. The CDR3 is 14 amino acids. Germline values: CDR1 KGHSH, CDR2 LQKENI. After removal of 3 bases from V and 4 bases from J, the junction contained 4 bases not matched to a gene. The chain's CDR3 is CASSPQGAGTEAFF. The CDR3 nucleotides are TGTGCCAGCTCACCTCAGGGGGCGGGCACTGAAGCTTTCTTT.

The V and J genes are TRBV9 and TRBJ2-2; D is uncertain. There are 15 residues in the CDR3. Germline CDR1 and CDR2: SGDLS and YYNGEE. Trimming cost V 2 bases and J 3 bases, with 11 bases left between them. The CDR3 coding sequence is TGTGCCAGCAGCGTCGTGTCAACTTACACCGGGGAGCTGTTTTTT. Translating it yields CASSVVSTYTGELFF.

This sequence joins TRBV7-6 and TRBJ2-7; tentative D call: TRBD2 (6 bases). The CDR3 totals 13 residues. Between the trimmed V and J ends, which lost 5 bases and 1 base, there was a span of 9 bases. CDR1 is SGHVS, CDR2 FNYEAQ, per germline. Here the CDR3 reads CASSVGTSYEQYF. The CDR3 DNA is TGTGCCAGCAGCGTCGGGACTTCCTACGAGCAGTACTTC.

The chain employs TRBV20-1 and TRBJ2-1; tentative D call: TRBD1 (6 bases). Trimming stripped 6 bases from V and 12 bases from J, with 15 bases between. Germline assignment: CDR1 DFQATT and CDR2 SNEGSKA (reference sequence). CDR3 length: 11 residues. The CDR3 spells CSAGDMLTQFF. DNA of the CDR3: TGCAGTGCCGGGGACATGTTAACGCAGTTCTTC.

The table lists this clone with a count of one. J is TRBJ2-3 and V is TRBV4-1; 8 nucleotides agree with TRBD1. This CDR3 comprises 16 residues. V shed 2 bases and J 7 bases; nucleotides not matched to a gene: 11. Germline-derived CDR1 and CDR2 are MGHRA and YSYEKL. The CDR3, as DNA: TGCGCCAGCAGCCAATGGCGGGGCAGGGGGCAAAATACGCAGTATTTT. Protein sequence: CASSQWRGRGQNTQYF.

The chain is built from TRBV6-6 and TRBJ2-3; TRBD2 matches at 7 bases. V was pared by 0 bases and J by 6 bases, with 9 bases of the junction left unmatched. Germline values: CDR1 MNHNY, CDR2 SVGAGI (reference sequence). The CDR3 has 16 amino acids. The CDR3 spells CASSYSRVGGRDTQYF. The DNA for the CDR3 is TGTGCCAGCAGTTACTCCCGAGTCGGGGGGAGGGATACGCAGTATTTT.

V gene TRBV6-5 combines with J gene TRBJ1-6; possible D gene TRBD1, 5 bases. V dropped 2 bases and J dropped 7 bases, with 15 bases sitting between them. Per germline, CDR1 MNHEY and CDR2 SVGAGI. This CDR3 is 16 amino acids long. CDR3 amino acids: CASSYNLRRGNSPLHF. The CDR3, as DNA: TGTGCCAGCAGTTACAACCTTCGGAGGGGAAATTCACCCCTCCACTTT.

There are a few counts of this clone. The chain is built from TRBV29-1 and TRBJ2-5; TRBD2 agrees at 8 bases. J lost 3 bases, V lost 7 bases, and 7 bases had no gene match. CDR3 size: 13 residues. Germline V lookup: CDR1 SQVTM, CDR2 ANQGSEA. CDR3 region: CSARGGREETQYF. CDR3 sequence (DNA): TGCAGCGCTCGGGGGGGCAGGGAAGAGACCCAGTACTTC.

The chain employs TRBV5-1 and TRBJ1-5; 8 bases line up with TRBD1. Germline V gives CDR1 SGHRS, CDR2 YFSETQ. V trimming: 0 bases; J trimming: 7 bases; junction bases outside the gene matches: 6. The CDR3 is made up of 15 amino acids. CDR3 amino acids: CASSLGTGTEQPQHF. The CDR3 bases are TGCGCCAGCAGCTTGGGGACAGGGACGGAGCAGCCCCAGCATTTT. Drawing the rest from reference TRBV5-1 and TRBJ1-5, the complete variable domain is KAGVTQTPRYLIKTRGQQVTLSCSPISGHRSVSWYQQTPGQGLQFLFEYFSETQRNKGNFPGRFSGRQFSNSRSEMNVSTLELGDSALYLCASSLGTGTEQPQHFGDGTRLSIL.